The T cell receptor (beta chain) described here comes from a study of OX40 agonist ivuxolimab in advanced cancers. The assay was immunoSEQ multiplex PCR, and TCRdb's table has in-frame clones only and misses some. This sample has about 76,000 clones, with roughly 80% found just once. CDR3 length: 17 amino acids. V lost 6 bases, J lost 2 bases, and 15 bases stayed unmatched. CDR1 and CDR2 from the germline V gene are SNHLY and FYNNEI. The chain combines TRBV2 with TRBJ2-7, with TRBD1 matching 8 bases. This sequence originates from an adult with an advanced solid tumor such as melanoma, head and neck, liver or kidney cancer. Sample: CD4+ or CD8+ T cells sorted from blood, taken in a trial of the OX40 agonist ivuxolimab. CDR3 region: CASRGSRGTGGTYEQYF. The CDR3 nucleotides are TGTGCCAGCAGGGGGAGTCGGGGCACAGGGGGTACCTACGAGCAGTACTTC. The whole variable domain, filled in from reference TRBV2 and TRBJ2-7, reads EPEVTQTPSHQVTQMGQEVILRCVPISNHLYFYWYRQILGQKVEFLVSFYNNEISEKSEIFDDQFSVERPDGSNFTLKIRSTKLEDSAMYFCASRGSRGTGGTYEQYFGPGTRLTVT.